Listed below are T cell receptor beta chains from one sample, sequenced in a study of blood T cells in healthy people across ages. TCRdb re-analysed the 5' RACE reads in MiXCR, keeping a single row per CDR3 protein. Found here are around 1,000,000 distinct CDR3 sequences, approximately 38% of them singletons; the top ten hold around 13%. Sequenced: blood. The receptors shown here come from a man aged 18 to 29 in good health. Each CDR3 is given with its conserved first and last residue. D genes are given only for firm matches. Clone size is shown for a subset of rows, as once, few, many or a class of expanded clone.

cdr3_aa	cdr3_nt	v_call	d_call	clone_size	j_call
CASSFAGIGPGELFF	TGTGCCAGCAGCTTCGCCGGGATTGGCCCCGGGGAGCTGTTTTTT	TRBV7-2	-	-	TRBJ2-2
CASSYGVRGVGGNQPQHF	TGTGCCAGCAGTTACGGGGTCAGGGGAGTCGGGGGCAATCAGCCCCAGCATTTT	TRBV6-2/TRBV6-3	-	-	TRBJ1-5
CASSQENRARNIQYF	TGCGCCAGCAGCCAAGAAAACAGGGCCAGAAACATTCAGTACTTC	TRBV4-3	-	-	TRBJ2-4
CSVDSYTEAFF	TGCAGTGTTGACAGTTACACTGAAGCTTTCTTT	TRBV29-1	-	-	TRBJ1-1
CSARDRGQYTEAFF	TGCAGTGCTAGAGATCGGGGACAGTACACTGAAGCTTTCTTT	TRBV20-1	TRBD1	-	TRBJ1-1
CASRQAPVSYNKQFF	TGTGCCAGCAGGCAGGCTCCTGTCTCCTACAATAAGCAGTTCTTC	TRBV12-3/TRBV12-4	-	few	TRBJ2-1
CASSQERRRVNEQFF	TGTGCCAGCAGCCAAGAGCGGAGGAGGGTTAATGAGCAGTTCTTC	TRBV4-2	-	many	TRBJ2-1
CASSHGTLNEKLFF	TGTGCCAGCAGCCACGGGACCCTTAATGAAAAACTGTTTTTT	TRBV11-2	-	-	TRBJ1-4
CAGSYFENTEAFF	TGCGCCGGCAGCTACTTCGAGAACACTGAAGCTTTCTTT	TRBV7-9	-	-	TRBJ1-1
CASSQDAHNEQYF	TGTGCCAGCAGCCAAGACGCACACAATGAGCAGTACTTC	TRBV12-3/TRBV12-4	-	-	TRBJ2-7
CSARRADSYNEQFF	TGCAGTGCTCGTAGAGCAGATTCCTACAATGAGCAGTTCTTC	TRBV20-1	-	-	TRBJ2-1
CASSLEASGANVLTF	TGTGCCAGCAGTTTGGAGGCCTCTGGGGCCAACGTCCTGACTTTC	TRBV12-3/TRBV12-4	-	few	TRBJ2-6
CASSQPTEETQYF	TGCGCCAGCAGCCAACCGACAGAAGAGACCCAGTACTTC	TRBV5-1	-	-	TRBJ2-5
CASSLVFGGPSGANVLTF	TGTGCCAGCAGCTTAGTGTTCGGTGGGCCTTCTGGGGCCAACGTCCTGACTTTC	TRBV7-8	-	few	TRBJ2-6
CASSVTPSGGYTF	TGTGCCAGCAGCGTAACCCCGAGCGGGGGCTACACCTTC	TRBV7-2	-	-	TRBJ1-2
CASSPAGDPRETQYF	TGCGCCAGCAGCCCCGCGGGAGACCCCCGTGAGACCCAGTACTTC	TRBV4-1	TRBD2	many	TRBJ2-5
CASSLGQGFQYF	TGTGCCAGCAGCCTCGGACAGGGGTTTCAGTACTTC	TRBV7-2	TRBD1	few	TRBJ2-4
CASSSKPDEAFF	TGTGCCAGCAGCTCTAAACCTGATGAAGCTTTCTTT	TRBV7-8	-	-	TRBJ1-1
CASSQASGTNYGYTF	TGCGCCAGCAGCCAGGCTTCCGGGACAAACTATGGCTACACCTTC	TRBV4-1	-	-	TRBJ1-2
CASSQQLIGELFF	TGCGCCAGCAGCCAACAGCTGATCGGGGAGCTGTTTTTT	TRBV4-3	-	-	TRBJ2-2
CASSVELRRNEQYF	TGTGCCAGCAGTGTGGAACTCCGACGCAATGAGCAGTACTTC	TRBV2	-	once	TRBJ2-5
CASSLTQGSSGYTF	TGTGCCAGCAGTTTAACGCAGGGTTCGAGTGGCTACACCTTC	TRBV28	-	few	TRBJ1-2
CSARDTGQVYGYTF	TGCAGTGCTAGAGATACGGGACAGGTCTATGGCTACACCTTC	TRBV20-1	TRBD1	-	TRBJ1-2
CASNSGGEETQYF	TGCGCCAGCAATTCAGGGGGCGAGGAGACCCAGTACTTC	TRBV5-1	TRBD1	-	TRBJ2-5
CASSRDRVVNTGELFF	TGCGCCAGCAGCCGGGACAGGGTGGTGAACACCGGGGAGCTGTTTTTT	TRBV4-3	TRBD1	-	TRBJ2-2
CASSFHRDNEQFF	TGTGCCAGCAGTTTCCACCGGGACAATGAGCAGTTCTTC	TRBV27	-	-	TRBJ2-1
CASALAGGPTDTQYF	TGCGCCAGCGCCCTAGCGGGGGGGCCAACAGATACGCAGTATTTT	TRBV5-1	TRBD2	-	TRBJ2-3
CSAIRQGGNTGELFF	TGCAGTGCTATTCGACAGGGAGGAAACACCGGGGAGCTGTTTTTT	TRBV20-1	-	-	TRBJ2-2
CSVGSGRGYEKLFF	TGCAGCGTTGGTTCTGGGAGGGGGTATGAAAAACTGTTTTTT	TRBV29-1	-	few	TRBJ1-4
CAISDMSGPTSFYGYTF	TGTGCCATCAGTGATATGTCAGGGCCGACTTCTTTCTATGGCTACACCTTC	TRBV10-3	-	few	TRBJ1-2
CASNADSRSYNEQFF	TGTGCCAGCAACGCCGACTCCCGCTCCTACAATGAGCAGTTCTTC	TRBV12-3/TRBV12-4	-	few	TRBJ2-1
CSARDPDTEAFF	TGCAGTGCCCGAGACCCAGACACTGAAGCTTTCTTT	TRBV20-1	-	-	TRBJ1-1